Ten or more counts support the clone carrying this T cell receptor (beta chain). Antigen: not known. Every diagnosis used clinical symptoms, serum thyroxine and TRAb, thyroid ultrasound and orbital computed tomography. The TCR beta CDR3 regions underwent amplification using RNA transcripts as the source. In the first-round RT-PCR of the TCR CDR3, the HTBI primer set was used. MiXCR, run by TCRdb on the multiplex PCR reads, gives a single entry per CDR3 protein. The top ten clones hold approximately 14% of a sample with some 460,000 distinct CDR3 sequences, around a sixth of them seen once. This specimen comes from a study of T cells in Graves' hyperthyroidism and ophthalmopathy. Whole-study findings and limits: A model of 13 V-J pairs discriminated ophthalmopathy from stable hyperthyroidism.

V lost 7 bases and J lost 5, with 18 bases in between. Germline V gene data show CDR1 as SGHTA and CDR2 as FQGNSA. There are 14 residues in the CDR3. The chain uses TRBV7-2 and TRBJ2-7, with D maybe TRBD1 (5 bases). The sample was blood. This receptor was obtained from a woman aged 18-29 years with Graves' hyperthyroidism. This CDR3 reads CASNWWGSMNEQYF. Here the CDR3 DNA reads TGTGCCAGCAACTGGTGGGGCAGTATGAACGAGCAGTACTTC.